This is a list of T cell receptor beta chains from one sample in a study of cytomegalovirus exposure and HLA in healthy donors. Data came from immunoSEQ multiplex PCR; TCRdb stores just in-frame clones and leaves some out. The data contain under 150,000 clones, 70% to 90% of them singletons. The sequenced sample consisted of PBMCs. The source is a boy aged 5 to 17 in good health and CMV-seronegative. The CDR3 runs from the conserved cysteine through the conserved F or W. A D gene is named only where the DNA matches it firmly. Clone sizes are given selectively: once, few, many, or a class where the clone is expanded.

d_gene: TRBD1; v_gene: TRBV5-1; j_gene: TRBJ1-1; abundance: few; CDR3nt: TGCGCCAGCAGCTTCTCCGGGACAGGGAAACTTCGAGTAAACACTGAAGCTTTCTTT; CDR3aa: CASSFSGTGKLRVNTEAFF
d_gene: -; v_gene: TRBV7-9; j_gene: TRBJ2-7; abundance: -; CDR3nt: TGTGCCAGCAGCGAAGCCCCCGTGGAGCAGTACTTC; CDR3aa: CASSEAPVEQYF
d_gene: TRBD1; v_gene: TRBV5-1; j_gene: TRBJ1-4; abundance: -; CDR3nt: TGCGCCAGCAGCTTGGTTGGGACAGGGAATGAAAAACTGTTTTTT; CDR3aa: CASSLVGTGNEKLFF
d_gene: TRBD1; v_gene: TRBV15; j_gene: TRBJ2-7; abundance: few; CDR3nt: TGTGCCACCAGCAGGGACAGGAGCTCCTACGAGCAGTACTTC; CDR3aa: CATSRDRSSYEQYF
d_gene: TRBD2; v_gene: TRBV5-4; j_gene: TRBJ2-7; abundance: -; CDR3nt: TGTGCCAGCAGTCGGGGGGTTTTCGGGGGATCCTACGAGCAGTACTTC; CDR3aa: CASSRGVFGGSYEQYF
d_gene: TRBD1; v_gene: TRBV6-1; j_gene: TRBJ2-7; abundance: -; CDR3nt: TGTGCCAGCAGTGAAAATCCCACCGGGACAGGGGGCGAGGAGCAGTACTTC; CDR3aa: CASSENPTGTGGEEQYF
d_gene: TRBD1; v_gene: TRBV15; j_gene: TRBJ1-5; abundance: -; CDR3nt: TGTGCCACCAGCAGTGATGACAGGGGCCGCGGTCAGCCCCAGCATTTT; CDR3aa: CATSSDDRGRGQPQHF
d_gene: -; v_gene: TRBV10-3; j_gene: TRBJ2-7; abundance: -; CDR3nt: TGTGCCATCAGTGAGTCAACGAGCGAGCAGTACTTC; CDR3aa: CAISESTSEQYF
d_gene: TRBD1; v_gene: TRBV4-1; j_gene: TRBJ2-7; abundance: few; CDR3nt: TGCGCCAGCAGCCAACTCCAGACAGGGGGCTCCTACGAGCAGTACTTC; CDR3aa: CASSQLQTGGSYEQYF
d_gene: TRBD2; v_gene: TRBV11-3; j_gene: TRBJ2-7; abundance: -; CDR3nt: TGTGCCAGCACCCAAATAGCGGGAGGGCCTCACGAGCAGTACTTC; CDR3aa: CASTQIAGGPHEQYF
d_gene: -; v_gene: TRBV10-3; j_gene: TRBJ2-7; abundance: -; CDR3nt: TGTGCCATCAGTGAAAAGGCTAGGAGCTCCTACGAGCAGTACTTC; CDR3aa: CAISEKARSSYEQYF
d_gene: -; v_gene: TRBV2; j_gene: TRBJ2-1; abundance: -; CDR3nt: TGTGCCAGCAGCTCGGCCGAGCGTGTTGAGCAGTTCTTC; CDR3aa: CASSSAERVEQFF
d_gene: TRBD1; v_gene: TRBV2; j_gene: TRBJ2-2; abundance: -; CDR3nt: TGTGCCAGCAGATCGACAGGGGGCAACGGGGAGCTGTTTTTT; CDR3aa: CASRSTGGNGELFF
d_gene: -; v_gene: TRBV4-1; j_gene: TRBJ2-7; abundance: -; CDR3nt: TGCGCCAGCAGCCAAGTCATCAGCTACGAGCAGTACTTC; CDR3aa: CASSQVISYEQYF